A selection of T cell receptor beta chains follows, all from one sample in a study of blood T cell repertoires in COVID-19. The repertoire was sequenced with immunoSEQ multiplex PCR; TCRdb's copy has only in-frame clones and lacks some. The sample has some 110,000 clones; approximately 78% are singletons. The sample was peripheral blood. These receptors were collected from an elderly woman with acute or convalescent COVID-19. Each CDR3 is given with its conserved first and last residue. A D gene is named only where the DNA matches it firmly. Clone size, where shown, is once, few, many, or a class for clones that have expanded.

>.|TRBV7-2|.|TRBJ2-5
TGTGCCAGCAGCTCCCAGGCAGGGTTCGTAGAGACCCAGTACTTC
CASSSQAGFVETQYF
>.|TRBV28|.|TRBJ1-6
TGTGCCAGCAGTCCGGGCGGGGTAAGAGCTAATTCACCCCTCCACTTT
CASSPGGVRANSPLHF
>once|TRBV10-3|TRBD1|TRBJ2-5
TGTGCCATCAGTGAGTCGAGGACAGGGGCAGAGACCCAGTACTTC
CAISESRTGAETQYF
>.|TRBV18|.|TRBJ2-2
TGTGCCAGCTCACGTGGGGAGGCCGGGGAGCTGTTTTTT
CASSRGEAGELFF
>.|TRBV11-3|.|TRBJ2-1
TGTGCCAGCAGCTTAGATACCGCGGGGTTCAATGAGCAGTTCTTC
CASSLDTAGFNEQFF
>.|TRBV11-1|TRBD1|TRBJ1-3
TGTGCCAGCAGCTTAGCACCGGGACAGGATTGCTCTGGAAACACCATATATTTT
CASSLAPGQDCSGNTIYF
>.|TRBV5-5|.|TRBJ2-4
TGTGCCAGCAGCGGCGGCGGAGCCAAAAACATTCAGTACTTC
CASSGGGAKNIQYF
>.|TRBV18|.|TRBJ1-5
TGTGCCAGCTCGCCTGACAGGAGCAATCAGCCCCAGCATTTT
CASSPDRSNQPQHF
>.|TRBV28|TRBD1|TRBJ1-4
TGTGCCAGCAGTTTGGACAGGAATGAAAAACTGTTTTTT
CASSLDRNEKLFF
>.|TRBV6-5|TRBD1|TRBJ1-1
TGTGCCAGCAGCCCCAGACAGGGGGTAGCTTTCTTT
CASSPRQGVAFF
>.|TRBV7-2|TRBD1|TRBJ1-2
TGTGCCAGCAGCCCCACAGGGGGCGGGGGCTACACCTTC
CASSPTGGGGYTF
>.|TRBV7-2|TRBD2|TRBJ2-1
TGTGCCAGCAGCCAAGGACTAGCGGCCCACAATGAGCAGTTCTTC
CASSQGLAAHNEQFF
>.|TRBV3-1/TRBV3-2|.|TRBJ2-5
TGTGCCAGCAGCCCCCAGGGAGAGACCCAGTACTTC
CASSPQGETQYF
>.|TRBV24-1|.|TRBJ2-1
TGTGCCACCAGTGAATACGGGTACAATGAGCAGTTCTTC
CATSEYGYNEQFF
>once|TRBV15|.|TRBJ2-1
TGTGCCACCAGCAGAGATGGTAGCGTGGGTGACGAGCAGTTCTTC
CATSRDGSVGDEQFF
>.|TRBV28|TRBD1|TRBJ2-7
TGTGCCAGCAGTTTATTGGGACAGAGCTCCTACGAGCAGTACTTC
CASSLLGQSSYEQYF
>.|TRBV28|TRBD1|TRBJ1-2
TGTGCCAGCATCGAAACCGGGACAGGGAGGAACTATGGCTACACCTTC
CASIETGTGRNYGYTF
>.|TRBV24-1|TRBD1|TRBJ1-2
TGTGCCACCAGTGATCCCGCGAGGACAGGGGACTATGGCTACACCTTC
CATSDPARTGDYGYTF
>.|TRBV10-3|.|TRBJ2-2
TGTGCCACCGCTCCCACCTCGACAGGGAACACCGGGGAGCTGTTTTTT
CATAPTSTGNTGELFF
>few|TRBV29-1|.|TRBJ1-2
TGCAGCGTCGGAGTTGCAGCTAACTATGGCTACACCTTC
CSVGVAANYGYTF
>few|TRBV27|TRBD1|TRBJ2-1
TGTGCCAGCAGTCCGAACAGGGGGCTGAATGAGCAGTTCTTC
CASSPNRGLNEQFF
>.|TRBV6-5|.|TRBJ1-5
TGTGCCAGCAGTTATCTTGAGCCCCAGCATTTT
CASSYLEPQHF
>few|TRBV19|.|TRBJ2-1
TGTGCCAGTAGTATCTCGGGACTGTCCAATGAGCAGTTCTTC
CASSISGLSNEQFF
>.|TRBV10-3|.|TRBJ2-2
TGTGCCATCAGTGAGTCGTTCCAGAGGGCGATTACCGGGGAGCTGTTTTTT
CAISESFQRAITGELFF
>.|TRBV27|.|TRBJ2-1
TGTGCCAGCAGTACCCCGACAGGTGGGAAGCAGTTCTTC
CASSTPTGGKQFF
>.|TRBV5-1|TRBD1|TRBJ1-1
TGCGCCAGCAGCATCGGACAGGATCGGGCTTTCTTT
CASSIGQDRAFF
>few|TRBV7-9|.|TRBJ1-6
TGTGCCAGCAGCTTTCGTTCGGACAGCAATTCACCCCTCCACTTT
CASSFRSDSNSPLHF
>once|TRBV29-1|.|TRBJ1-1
TGCAGCGTTGGGAGTGGAGGAACTGAAGCTTTCTTT
CSVGSGGTEAFF
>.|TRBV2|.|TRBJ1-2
TGTGCCAGCAGGACACAGCGGGCTGGCTACACCTTC
CASRTQRAGYTF
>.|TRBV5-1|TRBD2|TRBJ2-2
TGCGCCAGCAGCCTTACTAGCGGGAGTGGGACCGGGGAGCTGTTTTTT
CASSLTSGSGTGELFF
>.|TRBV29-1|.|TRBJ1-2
TGCAGCGTTGCAGGCGCTAACTATGGCTACACCTTC
CSVAGANYGYTF
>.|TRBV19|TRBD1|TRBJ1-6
TGTGCCAGTAGTTCCCCGGGACAGGGTCCTGTCCTCCACTTT
CASSSPGQGPVLHF
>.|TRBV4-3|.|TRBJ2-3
TGCGCCAGCAGCCAAGATGGACGGGGGGATACGCAGTATTTT
CASSQDGRGDTQYF
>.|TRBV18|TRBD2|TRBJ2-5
TGTGCCAGCTCCCAATCTAGCGGCCTCCGGGAGACCCAGTACTTC
CASSQSSGLRETQYF
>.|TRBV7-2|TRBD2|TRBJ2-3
TGTGCCAGCAGACTTTCCGGGACTAGGAACACAGATACGCAGTATTTT
CASRLSGTRNTDTQYF
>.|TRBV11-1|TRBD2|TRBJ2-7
TGTGCCAGCAGCCCCCGTGTGACGCGGGAGGTGAACGAGCAGTACTTC
CASSPRVTREVNEQYF
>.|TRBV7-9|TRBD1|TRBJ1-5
TGTGCCAGCAGCTTAGGGACAGGGAGCAATCAGCCCCAGCATTTT
CASSLGTGSNQPQHF
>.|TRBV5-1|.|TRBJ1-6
TGCGCCAGCAGCTTGGGGCAGGGGAATAATTCACCCCTCCACTTT
CASSLGQGNNSPLHF
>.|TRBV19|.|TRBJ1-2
TGTGCCAGTAGTATAGAGAAAGGCCAGGGGAGGGATGGCTACACCTTC
CASSIEKGQGRDGYTF
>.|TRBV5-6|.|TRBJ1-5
TGTGCCAGCAGCTTGGGAGGCAACAATCAGCCCCAGCATTTT
CASSLGGNNQPQHF
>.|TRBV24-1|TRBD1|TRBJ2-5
TGTGCCACCAGTGTGCCGGGACAGAGGGAGACCCAGTACTTC
CATSVPGQRETQYF
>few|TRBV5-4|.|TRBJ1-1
TGTGCCAGCAGCTTGGGGCGGGGGCTTACGAAGAACACTGAAGCTTTCTTT
CASSLGRGLTKNTEAFF
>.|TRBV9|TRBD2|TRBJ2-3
TGTGCCAGCAGCGTCTGGCGAGGTCGAGGGAGGGCAGATACGCAGTATTTT
CASSVWRGRGRADTQYF
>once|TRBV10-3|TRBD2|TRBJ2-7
TGTGCCATCATGGGAGGGTCCTCTTACGAGCAGTACTTC
CAIMGGSSYEQYF
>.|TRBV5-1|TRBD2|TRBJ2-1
TGCGCCAGCATAGCGGGAGAGAGCTCCTACAATGAGCAGTTCTTC
CASIAGESSYNEQFF
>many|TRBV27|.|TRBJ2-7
TGTGCCAGCAGTTTGCGGGGCTACGAGCAGTACTTC
CASSLRGYEQYF
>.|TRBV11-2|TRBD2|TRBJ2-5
TGTGCCAGCAGCTTAGGAGCGGGACGAGAAGAGACCCAGTACTTC
CASSLGAGREETQYF
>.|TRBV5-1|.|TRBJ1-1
TGCGCCAGCAGCTCCGGACAGCAGAACACTGAAGCTTTCTTT
CASSSGQQNTEAFF
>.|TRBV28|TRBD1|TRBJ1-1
TGTGCCAGCAGTCTTCTCTCTCTCCGACAGGGGGAAGCTTTCTTT
CASSLLSLRQGEAFF
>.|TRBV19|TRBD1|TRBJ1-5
TGTGCCAGTAGCCTATCCGGGACAGGGGGGAATCAGCCCCAGCATTTT
CASSLSGTGGNQPQHF
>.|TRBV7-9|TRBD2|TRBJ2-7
TGTGCCAGCAGCTTAGCGGGGGCAACTAGCGGGAGCTGGAACGAGCAGTACTTC
CASSLAGATSGSWNEQYF
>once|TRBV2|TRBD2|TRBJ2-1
TGTGCCAGCAGTCCCCTAGCGGGAACCTACAATGAGCAGTTCTTC
CASSPLAGTYNEQFF
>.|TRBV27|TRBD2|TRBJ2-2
TGTGCCAGCAGTGAGGAAGCGGGAGTCGTCACCGGGGAGCTGTTTTTT
CASSEEAGVVTGELFF
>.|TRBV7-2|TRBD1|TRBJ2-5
TGTGCCAGCAGCTCGCAGGGGGCGGGAGAGACCCAGTACTTC
CASSSQGAGETQYF